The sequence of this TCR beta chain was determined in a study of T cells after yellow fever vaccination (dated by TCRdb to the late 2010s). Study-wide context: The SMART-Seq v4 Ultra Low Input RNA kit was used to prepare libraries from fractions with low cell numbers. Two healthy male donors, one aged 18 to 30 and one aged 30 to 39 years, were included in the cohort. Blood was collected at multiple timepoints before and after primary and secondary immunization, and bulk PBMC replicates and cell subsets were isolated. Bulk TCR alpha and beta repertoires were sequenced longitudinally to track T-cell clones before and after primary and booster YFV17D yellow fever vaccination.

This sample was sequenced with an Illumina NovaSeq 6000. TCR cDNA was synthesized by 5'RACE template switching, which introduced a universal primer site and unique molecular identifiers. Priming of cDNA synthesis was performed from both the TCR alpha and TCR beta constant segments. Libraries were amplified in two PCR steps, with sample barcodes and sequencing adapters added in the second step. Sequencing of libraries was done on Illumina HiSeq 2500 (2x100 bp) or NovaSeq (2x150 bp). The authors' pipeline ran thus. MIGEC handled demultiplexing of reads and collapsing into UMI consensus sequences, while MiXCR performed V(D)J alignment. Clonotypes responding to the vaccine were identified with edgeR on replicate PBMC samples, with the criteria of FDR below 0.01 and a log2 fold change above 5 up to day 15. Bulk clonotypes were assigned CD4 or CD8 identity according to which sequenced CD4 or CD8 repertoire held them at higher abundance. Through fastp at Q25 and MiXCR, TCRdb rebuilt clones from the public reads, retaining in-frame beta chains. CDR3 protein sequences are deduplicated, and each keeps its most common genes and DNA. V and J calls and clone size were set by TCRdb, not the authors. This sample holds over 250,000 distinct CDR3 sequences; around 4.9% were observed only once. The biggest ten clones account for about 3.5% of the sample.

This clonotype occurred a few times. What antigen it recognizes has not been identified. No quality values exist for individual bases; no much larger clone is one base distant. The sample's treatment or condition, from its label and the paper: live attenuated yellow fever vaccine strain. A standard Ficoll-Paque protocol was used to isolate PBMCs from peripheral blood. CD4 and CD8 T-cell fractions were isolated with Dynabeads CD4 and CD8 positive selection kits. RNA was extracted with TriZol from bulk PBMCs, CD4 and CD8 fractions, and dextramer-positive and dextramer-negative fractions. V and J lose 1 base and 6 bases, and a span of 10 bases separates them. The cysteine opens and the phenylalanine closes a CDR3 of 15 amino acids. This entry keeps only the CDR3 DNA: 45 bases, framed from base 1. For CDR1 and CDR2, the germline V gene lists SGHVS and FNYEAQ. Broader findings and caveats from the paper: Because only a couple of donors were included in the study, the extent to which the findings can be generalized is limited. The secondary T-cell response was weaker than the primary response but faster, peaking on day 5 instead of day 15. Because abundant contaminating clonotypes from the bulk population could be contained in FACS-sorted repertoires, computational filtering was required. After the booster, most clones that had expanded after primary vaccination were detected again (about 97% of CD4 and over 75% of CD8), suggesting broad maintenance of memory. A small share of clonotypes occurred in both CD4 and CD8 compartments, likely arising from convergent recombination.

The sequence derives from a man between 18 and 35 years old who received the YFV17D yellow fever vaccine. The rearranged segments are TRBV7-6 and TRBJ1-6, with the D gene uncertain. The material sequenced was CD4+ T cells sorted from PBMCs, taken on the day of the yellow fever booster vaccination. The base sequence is TGTGCCAGCAGCTTAGTGGCCAGCCTTAATTCACCCCTCCACTTT. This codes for CASSLVASLNSPLHF.